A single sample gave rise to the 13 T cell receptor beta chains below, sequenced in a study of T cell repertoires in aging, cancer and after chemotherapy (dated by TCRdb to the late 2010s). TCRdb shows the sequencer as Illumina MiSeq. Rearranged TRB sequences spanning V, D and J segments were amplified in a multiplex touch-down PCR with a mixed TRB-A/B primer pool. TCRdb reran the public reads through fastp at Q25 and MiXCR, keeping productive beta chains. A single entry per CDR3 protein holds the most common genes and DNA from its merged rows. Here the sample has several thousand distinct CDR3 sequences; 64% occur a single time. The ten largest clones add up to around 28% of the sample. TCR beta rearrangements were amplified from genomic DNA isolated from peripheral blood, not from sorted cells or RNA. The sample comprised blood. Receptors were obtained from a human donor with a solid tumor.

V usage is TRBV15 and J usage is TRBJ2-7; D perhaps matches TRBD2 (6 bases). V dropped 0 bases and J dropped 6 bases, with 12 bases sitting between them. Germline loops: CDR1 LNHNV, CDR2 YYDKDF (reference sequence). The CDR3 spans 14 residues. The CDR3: CATSRDRGVGEQYF. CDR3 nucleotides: TGTGCCACCAGCAGAGACCGCGGGGTAGGCGAGCAGTACTTC.

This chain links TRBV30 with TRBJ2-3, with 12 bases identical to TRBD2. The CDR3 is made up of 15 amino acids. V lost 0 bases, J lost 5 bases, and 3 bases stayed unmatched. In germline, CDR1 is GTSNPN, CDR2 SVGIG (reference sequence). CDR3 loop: CAWSVLAGGGDTQYF. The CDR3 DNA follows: TGTGCCTGGAGTGTACTAGCGGGGGGAGGAGATACGCAGTATTTT.

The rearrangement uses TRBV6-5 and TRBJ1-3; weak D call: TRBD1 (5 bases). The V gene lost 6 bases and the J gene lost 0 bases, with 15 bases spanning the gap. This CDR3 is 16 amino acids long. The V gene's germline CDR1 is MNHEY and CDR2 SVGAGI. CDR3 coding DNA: TGTGCCAGCAGCGTGAGGGAGACAGTCTCTGGAAACACCATATATTTT. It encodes CASSVRETVSGNTIYF.

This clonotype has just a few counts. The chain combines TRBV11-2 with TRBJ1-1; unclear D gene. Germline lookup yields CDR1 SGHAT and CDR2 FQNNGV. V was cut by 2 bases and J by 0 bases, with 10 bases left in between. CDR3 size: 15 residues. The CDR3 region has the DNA TGTGCCAGCAGCTTAACCCCGGGTATGAACACTGAAGCTTTCTTT. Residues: CASSLTPGMNTEAFF.

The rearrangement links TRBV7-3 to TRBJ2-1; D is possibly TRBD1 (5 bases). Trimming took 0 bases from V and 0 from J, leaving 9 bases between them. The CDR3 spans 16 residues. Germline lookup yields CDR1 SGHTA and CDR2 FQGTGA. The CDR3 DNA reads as TGTGCCAGCAGCTTAACAGGGGCCAGCTCCTACAATGAGCAGTTCTTC. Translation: CASSLTGASSYNEQFF.

Written as DNA, the CDR3 is TGTGCCAGCAGCCCAGGACCGAGCTATGGCTACACCTTC. Its protein product is CASSPGPSYGYTF. The chain uses TRBV14 and TRBJ1-2, with D hard to call. The length of the CDR3 is 13 residues. Germline CDR1 SGHDN, CDR2 FVKESK. V dropped 4 bases and J dropped 4 bases, with 10 bases sitting between them.

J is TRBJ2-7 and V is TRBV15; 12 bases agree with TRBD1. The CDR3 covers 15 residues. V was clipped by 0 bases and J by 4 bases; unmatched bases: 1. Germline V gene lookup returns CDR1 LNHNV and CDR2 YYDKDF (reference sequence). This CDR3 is CATSREGQGAYEQYF. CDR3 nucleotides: TGTGCCACCAGCAGAGAGGGACAGGGGGCTTACGAGCAGTACTTC.

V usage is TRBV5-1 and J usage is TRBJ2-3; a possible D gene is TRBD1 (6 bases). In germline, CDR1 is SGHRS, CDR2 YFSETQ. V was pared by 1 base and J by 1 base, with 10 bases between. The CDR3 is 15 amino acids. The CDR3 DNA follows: TGCGCCAGCAGCTTGACAGGGCCCGGCACAGATACGCAGTATTTT. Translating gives CASSLTGPGTDTQYF.

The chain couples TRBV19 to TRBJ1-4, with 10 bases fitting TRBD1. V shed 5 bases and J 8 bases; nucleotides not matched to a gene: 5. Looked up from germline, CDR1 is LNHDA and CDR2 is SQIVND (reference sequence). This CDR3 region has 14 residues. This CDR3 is CASSPGTGEEKLFF. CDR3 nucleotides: TGTGCCAGTAGTCCCGGGACAGGGGAAGAAAAACTGTTTTTT.

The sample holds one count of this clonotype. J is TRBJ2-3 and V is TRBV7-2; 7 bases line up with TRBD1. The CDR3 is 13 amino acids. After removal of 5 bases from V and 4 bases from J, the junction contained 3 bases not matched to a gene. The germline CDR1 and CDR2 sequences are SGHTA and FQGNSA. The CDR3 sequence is CASSPDRSDTQYF. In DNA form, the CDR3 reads TGTGCCAGCAGCCCGGACAGGTCAGATACGCAGTATTTT. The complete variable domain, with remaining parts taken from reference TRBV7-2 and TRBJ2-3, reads GAGVSQSPSNKVTEKGKDVELRCDPISGHTALYWYRQSLGQGLEFLIYFQGNSAPDKSGLPSDRFSAERTGGSVSTLTIQRTQQEDSAVYLCASSPDRSDTQYFGPGTRLTVL.

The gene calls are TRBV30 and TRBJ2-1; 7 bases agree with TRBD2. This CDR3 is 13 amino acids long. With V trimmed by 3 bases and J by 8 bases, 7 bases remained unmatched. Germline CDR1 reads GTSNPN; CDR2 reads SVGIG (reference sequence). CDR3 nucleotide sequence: TGTGCCTGGAGCCGGCGGGGGTGGGATGAGCAGTTCTTC. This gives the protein CAWSRRGWDEQFF.

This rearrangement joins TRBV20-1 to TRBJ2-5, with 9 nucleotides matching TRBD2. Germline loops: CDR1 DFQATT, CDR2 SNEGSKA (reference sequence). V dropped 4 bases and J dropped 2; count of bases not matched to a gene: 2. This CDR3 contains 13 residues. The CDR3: CSATSGGQETQYF. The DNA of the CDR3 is TGCAGTGCTACCAGCGGGGGGCAAGAGACCCAGTACTTC.

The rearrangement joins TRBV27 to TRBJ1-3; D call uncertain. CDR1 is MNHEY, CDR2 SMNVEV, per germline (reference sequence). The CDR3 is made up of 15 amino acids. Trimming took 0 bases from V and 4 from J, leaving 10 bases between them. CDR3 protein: CASSLSLAQGNTIYF. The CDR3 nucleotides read TGTGCCAGCAGTTTATCCCTGGCACAAGGAAACACCATATATTTT.